A single sample gave rise to the 28 T cell receptor beta chains below, sequenced in a study of blood T cell repertoires in COVID-19. Sequencing was performed with immunoSEQ multiplex PCR; in TCRdb, only in-frame clones are kept and a portion is missing. Of under 150,000 clones listed, roughly 80% are singletons. Sequences were obtained from peripheral blood. Every receptor here comes from a woman aged 35 to 49 with acute or convalescent COVID-19.

This chain links TRBV2 with TRBJ1-4, with 8 bases identical to TRBD1. The CDR3 has 15 amino acids. CDR1 and CDR2 (germline): SNHLY, FYNNEI. Losses at the gene ends were 5 bases for V and 5 bases for J; bases not matched to a gene: 7. This chain's CDR3 is CASSRYRGFNEKLFF. Here the CDR3 DNA reads TGTGCCAGCAGTCGATACAGGGGGTTCAATGAAAAACTGTTTTTT. Full variable domain (rest looked up from reference TRBV2 and TRBJ1-4): EPEVTQTPSHQVTQMGQEVILRCVPISNHLYFYWYRQILGQKVEFLVSFYNNEISEKSEIFDDQFSVERPDGSNFTLKIRSTKLEDSAMYFCASSRYRGFNEKLFFGSGTQLSVL.

The gene calls are TRBV7-2 and TRBJ1-2; 7 positions match TRBD1. Germline values: CDR1 SGHTA, CDR2 FQGNSA. CDR3 size: 14 residues. V shed 5 bases, J shed 3 bases, and the junction held 6 bases outside the gene matches. The CDR3 nucleotides are TGTGCCAGCAGCCCCCGACAGGGTCACTATGGCTACACCTTC. This encodes CASSPRQGHYGYTF.

This clone was seen a few times. V gene TRBV5-1 combines with J gene TRBJ1-4; D ambiguous. The germline V gene has CDR1 SGHRS and CDR2 YFSETQ. The CDR3 runs to 14 residues. V lost 0 bases and J lost 7, with 10 bases in between. CDR3 amino acids: CASSLVLAGEKLFF. CDR3 coding DNA: TGCGCCAGCAGCTTGGTCCTTGCGGGTGAAAAACTGTTTTTT.

The chain employs TRBV6-5 and TRBJ1-3; D possibly corresponds to TRBD1 (5 bases). The CDR3 sequence is 15 residues long. Trimming removed 5 bases from V and 0 bases from J, with 11 bases in between. CDR1 is MNHEY, CDR2 SVGAGI, per germline. The CDR3 region is CASSPQGSSGNTIYF. In DNA form, the CDR3 reads TGTGCCAGCAGTCCCCAGGGTAGCTCTGGAAACACCATATATTTT.

This sequence joins TRBV5-1 and TRBJ1-2, with a weak D call TRBD1 (5 bases). Trimming stripped 4 bases from V and 9 bases from J, with 22 bases between. Germline V gives CDR1 SGHRS, CDR2 YFSETQ. The CDR3 spans 15 residues. The CDR3 nucleotides read TGCGCCAGCAGCCCCGGACATACTCCCTCTGAGAGCTACACCTTC. Its translation is CASSPGHTPSESYTF. The entire variable domain, with the rest obtained from reference TRBV5-1 and TRBJ1-2, is as follows: KAGVTQTPRYLIKTRGQQVTLSCSPISGHRSVSWYQQTPGQGLQFLFEYFSETQRNKGNFPGRFSGRQFSNSRSEMNVSTLELGDSALYLCASSPGHTPSESYTFGSGTRLTVV.

The chain is built from TRBV3-1 (or the pseudogene TRBV3-2) and TRBJ1-2; the D is unclear. Germline CDR1 is LGHDT and CDR2 is YNNKEL (reference sequence). Trimming pared 2 bases from V and 0 bases from J, leaving 7 bases between. The CDR3 spans 14 residues. CDR3 region: CASSQIRANYGYTF. The CDR3 DNA is TGTGCCAGCAGCCAAATTAGAGCTAACTATGGCTACACCTTC.

The sample holds many counts of this clone. The sample has other DNA sequences that encode this CDR3 too. The V gene is TRBV10-1, the J gene TRBJ1-3, with D tentatively TRBD1 (5 bases). The CDR3 is made up of 13 amino acids. Germline-derived CDR1 and CDR2 are WNHNN and SYGVQD (reference sequence). V lost 3 bases and J 7 bases, leaving 10 bases between the germline ends. The DNA for the CDR3 is TGCGCCAGCAGTGAATATCGGGGGAACACCATATATTTT. Translating it yields CASSEYRGNTIYF.

V is TRBV2 and J is TRBJ1-2; D might be TRBD1 (5 bases). CDR3 length: 14 residues. Germline V gives CDR1 SNHLY, CDR2 FYNNEI. V lost 8 bases, J lost 0 bases, and 13 bases lay in between. CDR3 nucleotides: TGTGCCAGCGGCGGACACCGAGCTAACTATGGCTACACCTTC. Amino acid sequence: CASGGHRANYGYTF.

This sequence joins TRBV3-1 (or the pseudogene TRBV3-2) and TRBJ1-1; 8 bases are a match to TRBD1. Trimming took 4 bases from V and 4 from J; bases not matched to a gene: 5. The CDR3 is made up of 14 amino acids. CDR1 and CDR2 from the germline V gene are LGHDT and YNNKEL (reference sequence). The CDR3 nucleotides read TGTGCCAGCAGCCGCGGACAGGGAATCACTGAAGCTTTCTTT. Protein sequence: CASSRGQGITEAFF.

The chain employs TRBV18 and TRBJ1-6; D call uncertain. Trimming shortened V by 5 bases and J by 9 bases, and 17 bases separated the two germline ends. The length of the CDR3 is 15 residues. Per germline, CDR1 KGHSH and CDR2 LQKENI. The CDR3, as DNA: TGTGCCAGCTCATCCGAGCCCAGTCGGGGTTCACCCCTCCACTTT. Protein: CASSSEPSRGSPLHF.

In its sample, this clone was seen once. V and J are TRBV7-8 and TRBJ1-2; D not certain. Germline CDR1 SGHVS, CDR2 FQNEAQ. V was trimmed by 5 bases and J by 0 bases, leaving 7 bases between them. This CDR3 has 13 amino acids. The CDR3 coding sequence is TGTGCCAGCAGCCCCGGGTCTAACTATGGCTACACCTTC. Protein: CASSPGSNYGYTF. Full variable domain (missing parts from reference TRBV7-8 and TRBJ1-2): GAGVSQSPRYKVAKRGQDVALRCDPISGHVSLFWYQQALGQGPEFLTYFQNEAQLDKSGLPSDRFFAERPEGSVSTLKIQRTQQEDSAVYLCASSPGSNYGYTFGSGTRLTVV.

This sequence joins TRBV25-1 and TRBJ1-1, with 8 bases fitting TRBD1. V shed 3 bases, J shed 0 bases, and the junction held 6 bases outside the gene matches. Germline V gene lookup returns CDR1 MGHDK and CDR2 SYGVNS. There are 16 residues in the CDR3. The CDR3 spells CASSDHGQGMNTEAFF. The CDR3 coding sequence is TGTGCCAGCAGTGACCATGGACAGGGAATGAACACTGAAGCTTTCTTT.

The chain combines TRBV4-3 with TRBJ2-3, with D tentatively TRBD2 (6 bases). CDR3 length: 15 residues. CDR1 and CDR2 (germline): LGHNA, YSLEER. V dropped 0 bases and J dropped 4 bases, with 11 bases sitting between them. Here the CDR3 reads CASSQERLVSDTQYF. Written as DNA, the CDR3 is TGCGCCAGCAGCCAAGAACGACTAGTCTCAGATACGCAGTATTTT.

V gene TRBV5-1 combines with J gene TRBJ2-1, with D hard to call. This CDR3 spans 15 amino acids. V was clipped by 0 bases and J by 2 bases, with 9 bases between them. Looked up from germline, CDR1 is SGHRS and CDR2 is YFSETQ. The CDR3 sequence is CASSLEWAAYNEQFF. Here the CDR3 DNA reads TGCGCCAGCAGCTTGGAGTGGGCAGCCTACAATGAGCAGTTCTTC.

V gene TRBV7-9 combines with J gene TRBJ2-1; 7 bases are a match to TRBD2. The CDR3 has 15 residues. The junction had 10 bases not matched to a gene; V was cut back by 3 bases and J by 8 bases. The germline CDR1 and CDR2 sequences are SEHNR and FQNEAQ (reference sequence). The CDR3 reads CASSFEGLPRHEQFF. The CDR3 DNA follows: TGTGCCAGCAGCTTTGAGGGACTACCCCGCCATGAGCAGTTCTTC.

This CDR3 is CASRNRRYNEQFF. The CDR3, as DNA: TGTGCCAGCAGAAACAGGAGATACAATGAGCAGTTCTTC. The chain couples TRBV2 to TRBJ2-1; a possible D gene is TRBD1 (5 bases). Germline loops: CDR1 SNHLY, CDR2 FYNNEI. This CDR3 contains 13 residues. Trimming took 6 bases from V and 4 from J, leaving 10 bases between them.

This clone was detected once. The chain is built from TRBV6-1 and TRBJ2-7; possible D gene TRBD2, 6 bases. The CDR3 loop spans 14 amino acids. V shed 0 bases and J shed 6 bases, with 12 bases lying between them. In germline, CDR1 is MNHNS, CDR2 SASEGT. The CDR3 loop reads CASSEALGGSEQYF. CDR3 nucleotide sequence: TGTGCCAGCAGTGAAGCGCTGGGGGGTAGCGAGCAGTACTTC.

The chain recombines TRBV19 with TRBJ1-3; D ambiguous. V was pared by 1 base and J by 0 bases, with 13 bases between. The CDR3 spans 17 residues. Looked up from germline, CDR1 is LNHDA and CDR2 is SQIVND (reference sequence). The CDR3 nucleotides are TGTGCCAGTAGTATAGGCAGGAACAGAGACTCTGGAAACACCATATATTTT. Protein sequence: CASSIGRNRDSGNTIYF.

As concerns this clone: The same CDR3 arises from other DNA sequences in this sample as well. The V gene is TRBV6-5, the J gene TRBJ1-5, with 7 bases that match TRBD1. This CDR3 is built from 14 residues. The junction had 4 bases not matched to a gene; V was cut back by 5 bases and J by 3 bases. Germline V CDR1 and CDR2: MNHEY, SVGAGI. This CDR3 is CASSPQGNNQPQHF. CDR3 nucleotides: TGTGCCAGCAGTCCACAGGGGAACAATCAGCCCCAGCATTTT.

V usage is TRBV12-3 or TRBV12-4 and J usage is TRBJ1-5; D perhaps matches TRBD1 (5 bases). V gave up 8 bases and J gave up 4 bases, with 12 bases separating them. This CDR3 contains 13 residues. In DNA form, the CDR3 reads TGTGCCAGCCGCGGGGCGGCGAATCAGCCCCAGCATTTT. Translated, it gives CASRGAANQPQHF.

The J gene is TRBJ2-3, the V gene TRBV9; D is perhaps TRBD2 (5 bases). Germline CDR1 is SGDLS and CDR2 is YYNGEE. The V end lost 4 bases, the J end lost 10 bases, and 19 bases lay between the germline ends. The CDR3 spans 14 residues. The CDR3 here is CASSHQRLSGAQYF. In nucleotides, the CDR3 is TGTGCCAGCAGCCACCAACGACTGTCCGGGGCGCAGTATTTT.

V and J are TRBV2 and TRBJ1-5; D gene unclear. The CDR3 has 16 residues. Germline V gene sequence: CDR1 SNHLY, CDR2 FYNNEI. V was pared by 4 bases and J by 4 bases, with 17 bases between. The CDR3 sequence is CASSALGGGRNQPQHF. As DNA, the CDR3 is TGTGCCAGCAGTGCATTAGGAGGTGGCAGAAATCAGCCCCAGCATTTT.

V is TRBV6-1 and J is TRBJ1-5; D gene ambiguous. The V gene lost 2 bases and the J gene lost 7 bases, with 3 bases spanning the gap. CDR1 is MNHNS and CDR2 is SASEGT in the germline V gene. The CDR3 sequence is 11 residues long. The CDR3 here is CASSELQPQHF. The CDR3, as DNA: TGTGCCAGCAGTGAATTACAGCCCCAGCATTTT.

The V call is TRBV13, the J call TRBJ1-3; 7 nucleotides line up with TRBD1. The junction had 5 bases not matched to a gene; V was cut back by 6 bases and J by 0 bases. The CDR3 runs 15 residues. Per germline, CDR1 PRHDT and CDR2 FYEKMQ (reference sequence). The CDR3 bases are TGTGCCAGCAGTCGGGACAGAATCTCTGGAAACACCATATATTTT. This sequence encodes CASSRDRISGNTIYF.

The genes are TRBV5-1 and TRBJ2-3; 11 positions agree with TRBD2. With V trimmed by 0 bases and J by 4 bases, 7 bases remained unmatched. The germline gives CDR1 SGHRS, CDR2 YFSETQ. This CDR3 region has 17 residues. The CDR3 reads CASSLGKTSGMSDTQYF. The DNA of the CDR3 is TGCGCCAGCAGCTTGGGGAAGACTAGCGGGATGTCAGATACGCAGTATTTT.

The chain has TRBV5-4 and TRBJ1-4, with 9 bases aligning to TRBD1. The CDR3 has 14 residues. Germline values: CDR1 SGHNT, CDR2 YYREEE (reference sequence). V trimming: 4 bases; J trimming: 5 bases; junction bases outside the gene matches: 3. CDR3 sequence reads: CASSKTGGNEKLFF. CDR3 sequence (DNA): TGTGCCAGCAGCAAGACAGGGGGGAATGAAAAACTGTTTTTT.

V usage is TRBV5-8 and J usage is TRBJ1-5; 9 bases line up with TRBD1. V trimming: 4 bases; J trimming: 5 bases; junction bases outside the gene matches: 4. The length of the CDR3 is 14 residues. Germline V gene lookup returns CDR1 SGHTS and CDR2 YDEGEE. CDR3 sequence (DNA): TGTGCCAGCAGCCGGGGACAGGGCGATCAGCCCCAGCATTTT. Translated: CASSRGQGDQPQHF.

This chain links TRBV25-1 with TRBJ2-1; possibly TRBD2 for D (6 bases). Trimming cost V 7 bases and J 0 bases, with 10 bases left between them. Germline V gene lookup returns CDR1 MGHDK and CDR2 SYGVNS. The CDR3 loop spans 14 amino acids. CDR3 in DNA: TGTGCCAGCATGCGGGGAAGCTCCTACAATGAGCAGTTCTTC. It encodes CASMRGSSYNEQFF.